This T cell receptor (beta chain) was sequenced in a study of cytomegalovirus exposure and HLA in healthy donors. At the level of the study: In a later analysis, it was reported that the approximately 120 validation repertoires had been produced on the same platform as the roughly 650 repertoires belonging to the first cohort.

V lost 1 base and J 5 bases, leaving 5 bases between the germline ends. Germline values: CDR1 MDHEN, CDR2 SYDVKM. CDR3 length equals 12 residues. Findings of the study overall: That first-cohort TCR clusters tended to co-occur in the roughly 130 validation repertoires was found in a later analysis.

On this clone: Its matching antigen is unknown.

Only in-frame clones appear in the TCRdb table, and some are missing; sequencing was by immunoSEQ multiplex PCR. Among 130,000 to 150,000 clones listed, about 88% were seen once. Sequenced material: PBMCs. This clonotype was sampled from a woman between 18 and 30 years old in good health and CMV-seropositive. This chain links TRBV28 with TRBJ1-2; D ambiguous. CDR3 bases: TGTGCCAGCAGTTTATCTCAGTATGGCTACACCTTC. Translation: CASSLSQYGYTF.